This paragraph covers one T cell receptor beta chain sequence. Original data processing: How many nucleated cells were present was estimated from reference gene primer amplification. Profiling relied on immunoSEQ multiplex PCR, and the TCRdb table lists in-frame clones only, not all of them. That table furnishes V, J and clone size, whereas the DNA furnished D and trimming. The sample includes over 200,000 clones, approximately 88% seen only once; the top ten take approximately 2.3%. The data originate from a study of blood T cell repertoires in COVID-19. Looking at the study overall: T cells, B-cell-depleted T cells, or PBMCs provided the cDNA or gDNA that served as material.

Sequences were obtained from PBMCs or T cells enriched from blood (not recorded which). The TCR comes from a woman aged 40 to 50 with acute COVID-19.

The CDR3 loop is CASSPLAGGYLTGELFF. CDR3 coding DNA: TGTGCCAGCTCACCACTAGCGGGAGGCTACTTAACCGGGGAGCTGTTTTTT. The chain recombines TRBV18 with TRBJ2-2, with 10 positions matching TRBD2. This CDR3 region has 17 residues. The germline CDR1 and CDR2 sequences are KGHSH and LQKENI. The ends lost 1 base at V and 5 bases at J; junction bases unmatched: 7.